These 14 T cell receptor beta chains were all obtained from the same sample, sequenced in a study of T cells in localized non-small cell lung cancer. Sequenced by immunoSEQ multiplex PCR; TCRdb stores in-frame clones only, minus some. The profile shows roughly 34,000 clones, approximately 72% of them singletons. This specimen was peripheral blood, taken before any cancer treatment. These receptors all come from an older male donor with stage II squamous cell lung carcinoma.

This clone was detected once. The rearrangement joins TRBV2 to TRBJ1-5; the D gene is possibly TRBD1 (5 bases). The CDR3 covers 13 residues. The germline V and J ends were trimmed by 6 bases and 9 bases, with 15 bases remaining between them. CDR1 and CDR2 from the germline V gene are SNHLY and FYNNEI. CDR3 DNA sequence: TGTGCCAGCAGCCCCAGTCGGGACGTGCCCCAGCATTTT. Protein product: CASSPSRDVPQHF. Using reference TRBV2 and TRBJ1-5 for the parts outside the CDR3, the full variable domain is EPEVTQTPSHQVTQMGQEVILRCVPISNHLYFYWYRQILGQKVEFLVSFYNNEISEKSEIFDDQFSVERPDGSNFTLKIRSTKLEDSAMYFCASSPSRDVPQHFGDGTRLSIL.

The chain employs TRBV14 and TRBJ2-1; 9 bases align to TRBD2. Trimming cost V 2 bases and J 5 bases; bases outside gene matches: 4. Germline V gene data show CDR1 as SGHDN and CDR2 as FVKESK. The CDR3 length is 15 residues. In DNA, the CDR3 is TGTGCCAGCAGCCAACTAGCGGGAATTAACAATGAGCAGTTCTTC. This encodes CASSQLAGINNEQFF.

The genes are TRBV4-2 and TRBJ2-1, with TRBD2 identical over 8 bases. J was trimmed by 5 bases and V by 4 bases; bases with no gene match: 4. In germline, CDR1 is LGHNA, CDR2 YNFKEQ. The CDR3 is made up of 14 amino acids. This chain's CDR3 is CASSPGTSDNEQFF. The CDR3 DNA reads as TGTGCCAGCAGCCCCGGGACTAGTGACAATGAGCAGTTCTTC.

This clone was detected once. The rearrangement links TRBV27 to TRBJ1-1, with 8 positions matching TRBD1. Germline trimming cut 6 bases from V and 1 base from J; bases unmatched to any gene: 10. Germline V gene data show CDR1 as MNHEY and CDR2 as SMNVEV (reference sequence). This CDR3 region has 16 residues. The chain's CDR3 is CASRKLDQGANTEAFF. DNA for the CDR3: TGTGCCAGCAGGAAGCTAGATCAGGGGGCGAACACTGAAGCTTTCTTT.

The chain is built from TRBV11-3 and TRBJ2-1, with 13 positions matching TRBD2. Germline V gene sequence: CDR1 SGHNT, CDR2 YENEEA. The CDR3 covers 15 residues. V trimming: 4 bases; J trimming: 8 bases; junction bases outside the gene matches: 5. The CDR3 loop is CASSSGTSGIDEQFF. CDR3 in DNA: TGTGCCAGCAGCTCCGGGACTAGCGGGATCGATGAGCAGTTCTTC.

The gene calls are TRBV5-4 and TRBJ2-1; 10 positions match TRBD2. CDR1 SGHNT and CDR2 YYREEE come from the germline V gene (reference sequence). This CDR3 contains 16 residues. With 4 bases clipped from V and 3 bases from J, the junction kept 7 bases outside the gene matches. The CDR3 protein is CASSGFSSGGYNEQFF. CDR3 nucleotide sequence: TGTGCCAGCAGCGGATTTTCTAGCGGGGGCTACAATGAGCAGTTCTTC.

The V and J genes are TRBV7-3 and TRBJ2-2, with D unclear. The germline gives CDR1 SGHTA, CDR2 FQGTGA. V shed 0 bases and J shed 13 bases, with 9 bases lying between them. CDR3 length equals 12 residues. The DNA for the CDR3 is TGTGCCAGCAGCTTAACGTCCGGCGTGCTGTTTTTT. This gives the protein CASSLTSGVLFF.

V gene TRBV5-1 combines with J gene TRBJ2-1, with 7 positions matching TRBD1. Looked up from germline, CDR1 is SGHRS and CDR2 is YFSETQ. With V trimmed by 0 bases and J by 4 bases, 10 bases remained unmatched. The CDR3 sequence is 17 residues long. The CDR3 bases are TGCGCCAGCAGCTTGGTAAAGGACAGGCGGGTATACAATGAGCAGTTCTTC. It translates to CASSLVKDRRVYNEQFF.

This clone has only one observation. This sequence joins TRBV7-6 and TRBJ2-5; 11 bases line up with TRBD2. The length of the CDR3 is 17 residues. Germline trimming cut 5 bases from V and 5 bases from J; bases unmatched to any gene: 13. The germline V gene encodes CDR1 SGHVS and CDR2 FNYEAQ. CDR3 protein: CASSITSGGHPRETQYF. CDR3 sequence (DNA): TGTGCCAGCAGCATTACTAGCGGGGGACACCCCAGGGAGACCCAGTACTTC.

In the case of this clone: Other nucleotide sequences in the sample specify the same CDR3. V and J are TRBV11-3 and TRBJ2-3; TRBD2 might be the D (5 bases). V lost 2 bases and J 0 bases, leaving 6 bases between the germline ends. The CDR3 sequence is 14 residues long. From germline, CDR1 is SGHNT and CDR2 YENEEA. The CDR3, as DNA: TGTGCCAGCAGCTTAACTAGTAGCACAGATACGCAGTATTTT. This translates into CASSLTSSTDTQYF.

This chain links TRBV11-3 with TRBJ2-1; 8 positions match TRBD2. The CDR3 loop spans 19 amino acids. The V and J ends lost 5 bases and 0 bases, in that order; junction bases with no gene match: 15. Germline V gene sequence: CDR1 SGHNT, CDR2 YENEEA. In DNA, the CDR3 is TGTGCCAGCAGCCGAGCGGCGGGTAGCGGGGTGAGCTCCTACAATGAGCAGTTCTTC. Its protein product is CASSRAAGSGVSSYNEQFF.

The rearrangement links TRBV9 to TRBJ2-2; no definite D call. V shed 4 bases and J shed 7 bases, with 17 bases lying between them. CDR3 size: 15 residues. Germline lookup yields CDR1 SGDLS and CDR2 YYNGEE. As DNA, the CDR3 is TGTGCCAGCAGCAAGGGAAGGGTACGAAACGGGGAGCTGTTTTTT. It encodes CASSKGRVRNGELFF.

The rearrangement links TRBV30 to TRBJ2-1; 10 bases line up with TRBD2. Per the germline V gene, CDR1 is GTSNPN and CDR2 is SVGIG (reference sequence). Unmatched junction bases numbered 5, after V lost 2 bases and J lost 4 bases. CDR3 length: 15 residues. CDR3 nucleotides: TGTGCCTGGAGTCAAGCTAGCGGGAGTTACAATGAGCAGTTCTTC. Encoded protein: CAWSQASGSYNEQFF.

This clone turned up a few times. The CDR3 bases are TGTGCCAGCAGTGGGGAATTGGGACGAGATGAGCAGTTCTTC. It codes for CASSGELGRDEQFF. V is TRBV6-4 and J is TRBJ2-1; perhaps D is TRBD1 or TRBD2 (5 bases each). The length of the CDR3 is 14 residues. Trimming removed 4 bases from V and 8 bases from J, with 15 bases in between. The germline V gene encodes CDR1 MRHNA and CDR2 SNTAGT.